The table lists the clone carrying this TCR beta chain with a few counts. Its antigen is still unknown. TCR beta CDR3 regions were amplified from RNA transcripts. When the TCR CDR3 underwent first-round RT-PCR, the HTBI primer set was used. TCRdb re-analysed the multiplex PCR reads in MiXCR, keeping a single row per CDR3 protein. The repertoire consists of a few hundred thousand distinct CDR3 sequences, with more than 15% occurring once and the leading ten covering roughly 6.6%. The diagnoses drew upon clinical symptoms, serum thyroxine and TRAb, thyroid ultrasound and orbital computed tomography. This sample was included in a study of T cells in Graves' hyperthyroidism and ophthalmopathy. Study-level points and caveats: Among thyroid clonotypes expanded above 0.001, most also appeared in blood. The model predicted ophthalmopathy a median around 6 months before onset.

Germline V lookup: CDR1 MNHNS, CDR2 SASEGT. The CDR3 is 12 residues long. The V and J ends lost 7 bases and 8 bases, in that order; junction bases with no gene match: 2. The source of this sequence is a woman aged 25 to 39 with Graves' hyperthyroidism. The J gene is TRBJ1-6, the V gene TRBV6-1; 7 bases map to TRBD1. Input material: blood. CDR3 bases: TGTGCCAGCAAAACAGGGGATTCACCCCTCCACTTT. It is translated as CASKTGDSPLHF.